This entry concerns a single TCR beta chain. Its antigen is undetermined. Replicate PCRs run on sorted subsets employed approximately 0.2 ug DNA, about 27,000 T cell genomes. Measured with immunoSEQ multiplex PCR; TCRdb has only the in-frame clones, and not every one. The sample contains about 1.1 million clones, around 78% of which appear only once. The sample comes from a study of shared clonotypes between healthy human individuals. Overall study context: CD8 memory received one plate per donor, CD8 naive two, CD4 memory three and CD4 naive three. Study-wide results and caveats: Relative to their counterparts shared across all four donors, non-shared clonotypes exhibited diminished generation probabilities. Among donors, the sharing of clonotypes was expected to be influenced by sequencing depth.

The TCR originated in a man between 18 and 29 years old in good health. Some clones in this sample may be carry-over from other donors' samples. Sequences were obtained from memory CD4+ T cells from PBMCs. Subset in this sample: CD45RA-negative fraction.

The CDR3 loop reads CASSLGSAGVLGEQFF. Written as DNA, the CDR3 is TGCGCCAGCAGCTTGGGGTCAGCGGGAGTTCTCGGGGAGCAGTTCTTC. The chain recombines TRBV5-1 with TRBJ2-1; 8 bases fit TRBD2. V trimming: 0 bases; J trimming: 10 bases; junction bases outside the gene matches: 12. The length of the CDR3 is 16 residues. Germline-derived CDR1 and CDR2 are SGHRS and YFSETQ.